Below are 20 T cell receptor beta chains sequenced from a single sample in a study of T cell changes during pregnancy in multiple sclerosis. The method was immunoSEQ multiplex PCR; TCRdb's version includes in-frame clones alone and lacks a portion of them. Of about 36,000 clones listed, 90% to 95% are singletons. This specimen consisted of CD4+ T cells from peripheral blood mononuclear cells, obtained in the second trimester of pregnancy. These receptors were obtained from a female donor in good health, enrolled as a control in a pregnancy study.

The V gene is TRBV6-1, the J gene TRBJ1-1; D is possibly TRBD1 (5 bases). V dropped 3 bases and J dropped 0 bases, with 14 bases sitting between them. This CDR3 is 16 amino acids long. Per germline, CDR1 MNHNS and CDR2 SASEGT. In nucleotides, the CDR3 is TGTGCCAGCAGTGATCCAACGGGGGTTTTGAACACTGAAGCTTTCTTT. Amino acid sequence: CASSDPTGVLNTEAFF.

The CDR3 nucleotides read TGTGCCAGCAGCCCCTTCGCGGGGAGCTCCTACGAGCAGTACTTC. This sequence encodes CASSPFAGSSYEQYF. The gene calls are TRBV7-2 and TRBJ2-7, with a weak D call TRBD2 (6 bases). This CDR3 has 15 amino acids. Germline V gene lookup returns CDR1 SGHTA and CDR2 FQGNSA. Trimming took off 5 bases at V and 0 bases at J, with 14 bases between the two ends.

This clone is medium-sized within its sample. This chain joins TRBV14 and TRBJ1-1; D is uncertain. The CDR3 covers 13 residues. V was shortened by 1 base and J by 8 bases, with 11 bases between the two germline ends. The germline CDR1 and CDR2 sequences are SGHDN and FVKESK. In nucleotides, the CDR3 is TGTGCCAGCAGCCAAGGATGGCAGGTCGAAGCTTTCTTT. This codes for CASSQGWQVEAFF.

The J gene is TRBJ2-7, the V gene TRBV2; 9 bases match TRBD1. Looked up from germline, CDR1 is SNHLY and CDR2 is FYNNEI. The CDR3 loop spans 14 amino acids. Trimming removed 2 bases from V and 5 bases from J; junction bases left unmatched: 4. CDR3 amino acids: CASSERQGVHEQYF. The CDR3 DNA sequence: TGTGCCAGCAGTGAACGACAGGGGGTCCACGAGCAGTACTTC. Supplemented by reference TRBV2 and TRBJ2-7, the full variable domain reads EPEVTQTPSHQVTQMGQEVILRCVPISNHLYFYWYRQILGQKVEFLVSFYNNEISEKSEIFDDQFSVERPDGSNFTLKIRSTKLEDSAMYFCASSERQGVHEQYFGPGTRLTVT.

The V call is TRBV10-3, the J call TRBJ2-1, with 13 bases matching TRBD2. The CDR3 is 15 amino acids. The germline V gene has CDR1 ENHRY and CDR2 SYGVKD. Germline trimming cut 7 bases from V and 5 bases from J; bases unmatched to any gene: 5. CDR3 in amino acids: CAITSTSGRDNEQFF. In DNA, the CDR3 is TGTGCCATCACCTCCACTAGCGGGAGGGACAATGAGCAGTTCTTC.

This clone is a singleton in its sample. The V gene is TRBV28, the J gene TRBJ2-3; TRBD2 matches 9 bases. CDR3 length: 16 amino acids. V lost 5 bases and J lost 4; bases outside the gene matches: 10. Germline CDR1 and CDR2: MDHEN and SYDVKM. CDR3 sequence: CASSGYQAGGPDTQYF. CDR3 nucleotide sequence: TGTGCCAGCAGTGGTTACCAAGCGGGAGGTCCAGATACGCAGTATTTT. Full variable domain (missing parts from reference TRBV28 and TRBJ2-3): DVKVTQSSRYLVKRTGEKVFLECVQDMDHENMFWYRQDPGLGLRLIYFSYDVKMKEKGDIPEGYSVSREKKERFSLILESASTNQTSMYLCASSGYQAGGPDTQYFGPGTRLTVL.

This clone was seen more than once but under ten times. This chain uses TRBV30 with TRBJ1-1; D gene ambiguous. Per the germline V gene, CDR1 is GTSNPN and CDR2 is SVGIG (reference sequence). Deletions cut 2 bases from V and 1 base from J, with 8 bases between. The CDR3 extends over 13 amino acids. The CDR3 protein is CAWSNHGNTEAFF. The DNA of the CDR3 is TGTGCCTGGAGTAATCACGGGAACACTGAAGCTTTCTTT. Full variable domain (remainder filled in from reference TRBV30 and TRBJ1-1): SQTIHQWPATLVQPVGSPLSLECTVEGTSNPNLYWYRQAAGRGLQLLFYSVGIGQISSEVPQNLSASRPQDRQFILSSKKLLLSDSGFYLCAWSNHGNTEAFFGQGTRLTVV.

The chain has TRBV18 and TRBJ2-2; possibly TRBD1 for D (6 bases). Trimming left V 6 bases short and J 4 bases short, with 12 bases between. Germline assignment: CDR1 KGHSH and CDR2 LQKENI. This CDR3 comprises 14 residues. The CDR3 DNA reads TGTGCCAGCTCCCCGGGACATCTCACCGGGGAGCTGTTTTTT. Translating gives CASSPGHLTGELFF.

This chain joins TRBV7-2 and TRBJ2-2, with TRBD2 as a possible D gene (5 bases). Germline-derived CDR1 and CDR2 are SGHTA and FQGNSA. V dropped 5 bases and J dropped 4 bases, with 11 bases sitting between them. The CDR3 covers 14 residues. The CDR3: CASSPRRLTGELFF. CDR3 nucleotides: TGTGCCAGCAGCCCCCGGAGGCTCACCGGGGAGCTGTTTTTT.

In this sample, this clone turned up once. The chain couples TRBV7-3 to TRBJ2-3; 11 nucleotides align to TRBD2. The CDR3 sequence is 15 residues long. V was clipped by 5 bases and J by 8 bases; unmatched bases: 9. Germline CDR1 SGHTA, CDR2 FQGTGA. CDR3 sequence reads: CASSEGLAGKGTQYF. Here the CDR3 DNA reads TGTGCCAGCAGCGAAGGACTAGCGGGCAAGGGTACGCAGTATTTT.

V is TRBV4-1 and J is TRBJ2-3; 11 nucleotides match TRBD2. This CDR3 is 16 amino acids long. The ends lost 0 bases at V and 5 bases at J; junction bases unmatched: 4. The germline gives CDR1 MGHRA, CDR2 YSYEKL. CDR3 amino acids: CASSQDPSGGRDTQYF. In DNA form, the CDR3 reads TGCGCCAGCAGCCAAGATCCTAGCGGGGGGCGAGATACGCAGTATTTT.

This chain connects TRBV7-2 to TRBJ2-1, with TRBD2 identical over 16 bases. Germline V gene lookup returns CDR1 SGHTA and CDR2 FQGNSA. The CDR3 length is 16 residues. V shed 5 bases, J shed 9 bases, and the junction held 7 bases outside the gene matches. In nucleotides, the CDR3 is TGTGCCAGCAGCCTCTCCGGGACTAGCGGGAGGGGTGAGCAGTTCTTC. This codes for CASSLSGTSGRGEQFF.

CDR3 bases: TGCGCCAGCAGCTTGCCAGGGGTTAACACTGAAGCTTTCTTT. This translates into CASSLPGVNTEAFF. V gene TRBV5-1 combines with J gene TRBJ1-1, with a weak D call TRBD1 (6 bases). Germline V gene data show CDR1 as SGHRS and CDR2 as YFSETQ. The germline V and J ends were trimmed by 1 base and 2 bases, with 9 bases remaining between them. The CDR3 has 14 residues.

The chain links TRBV11-2 to TRBJ2-1, with 7 bases that match TRBD2. Germline V lookup: CDR1 SGHAT, CDR2 FQNNGV. This CDR3 region has 15 residues. With 0 bases clipped from V and 10 bases from J, the junction kept 9 bases outside the gene matches. The CDR3 DNA follows: TGTGCCAGCAGCTTAGAAATGGGGGGGAGAAGCGAGCAGTTCTTC. This translates into CASSLEMGGRSEQFF.

The CDR3 DNA sequence: TGTGCCAGCAGCCAATACCTATTCGAGCAGTACTTC. Its protein is CASSQYLFEQYF. The J gene is TRBJ2-7, the V gene TRBV14; no definite D call. The V end was cut by 2 bases, the J end by 6 bases, with 8 bases between. The CDR3 has 12 residues. Germline values: CDR1 SGHDN, CDR2 FVKESK.

The rearrangement joins TRBV6-5 to TRBJ2-3, with D unresolved. The ends were cut back, 4 bases at V and 3 bases at J, with 8 bases in the middle. This CDR3 comprises 13 residues. Germline loops: CDR1 MNHEY, CDR2 SVGAGI. Here the CDR3 reads CASSSRLTDTQYF. The CDR3 nucleotides read TGTGCCAGCAGTTCGCGCTTAACAGATACGCAGTATTTT.

The chain couples TRBV27 to TRBJ1-2; 8 nucleotides match TRBD1. The CDR3 has 13 residues. The V and J ends lost 6 bases and 6 bases, in that order; junction bases with no gene match: 6. Per germline, CDR1 MNHEY and CDR2 SMNVEV (reference sequence). CDR3 in DNA: TGTGCCAGCAGACTGGACAGGGATCATGGCTACACCTTC. Residues: CASRLDRDHGYTF.

In DNA form, the CDR3 reads TGTGCCTGGAGTGTTGGAGGATTTACCGGGGAGCTGTTTTTT. This gives the protein CAWSVGGFTGELFF. The rearrangement joins TRBV30 to TRBJ2-2, with D possibly TRBD2 on 5 matching bases. This CDR3 contains 14 residues. The V gene's germline CDR1 is GTSNPN and CDR2 SVGIG (reference sequence). The ends were cut back, 0 bases at V and 5 bases at J, with 10 bases in the middle. Drawing the rest from reference TRBV30 and TRBJ2-2, the complete variable domain is SQTIHQWPATLVQPVGSPLSLECTVEGTSNPNLYWYRQAAGRGLQLLFYSVGIGQISSEVPQNLSASRPQDRQFILSSKKLLLSDSGFYLCAWSVGGFTGELFFGEGSRLTVL.

The V and J genes are TRBV5-1 and TRBJ2-1; D might be TRBD1 (6 bases). CDR1 and CDR2 (germline): SGHRS, YFSETQ. This CDR3 spans 16 amino acids. V gave up 2 bases and J gave up 4 bases, with 16 bases separating them. CDR3 amino acids: CASSLGLQGPYNEQFF. The CDR3 DNA reads as TGCGCCAGCAGCTTAGGACTGCAGGGGCCATACAATGAGCAGTTCTTC.

This chain joins TRBV7-8 and TRBJ1-5; D is ambiguous. The CDR3 covers 16 residues. CDR1 is SGHVS and CDR2 is FQNEAQ in the germline V gene. With 1 base removed from V and 0 bases from J, the gap between germline ends came to 10 bases. CDR3 amino acids: CASSLVAGLSNQPQHF. CDR3 nucleotide sequence: TGTGCCAGCAGCTTAGTAGCCGGCCTTAGCAATCAGCCCCAGCATTTT.